This T cell receptor (beta chain) was profiled in a study of OX40 agonist ivuxolimab in advanced cancers. Findings and caveats of the study: CD4+ T cells averaged fewer expanded clones than CD8+ T cells. The work left the antigen specificity of expanded peripheral T cells undetermined. Those patients achieving a partial response at 0.1-3.0 mg/kg showed among the lowest clonal expansion.

Comments on this clone: What it recognizes is unknown.

This table comes from immunoSEQ multiplex PCR, and its TCRdb copy is limited to in-frame clones, with some not included. The table records 17,000 or so clones, over 75% of them present only once. The germline V and J ends were trimmed by 4 bases and 3 bases, with 19 bases remaining between them. This CDR3 is 16 amino acids long. Germline assignment: CDR1 MDHEN and CDR2 SYDVKM. The sequences come from CD4+ or CD8+ T cells sorted from blood, collected in a trial of the OX40 agonist ivuxolimab. V gene TRBV28 combines with J gene TRBJ2-7; maybe TRBD1 (5 bases). This TCR derives from an adult with an advanced solid tumor such as melanoma, head and neck, liver or kidney cancer. Here the CDR3 reads CASSYPGLGVSYEQYF. The CDR3 DNA follows: TGTGCCAGCAGTTACCCGGGCTTAGGGGTAAGCTACGAGCAGTACTTC.